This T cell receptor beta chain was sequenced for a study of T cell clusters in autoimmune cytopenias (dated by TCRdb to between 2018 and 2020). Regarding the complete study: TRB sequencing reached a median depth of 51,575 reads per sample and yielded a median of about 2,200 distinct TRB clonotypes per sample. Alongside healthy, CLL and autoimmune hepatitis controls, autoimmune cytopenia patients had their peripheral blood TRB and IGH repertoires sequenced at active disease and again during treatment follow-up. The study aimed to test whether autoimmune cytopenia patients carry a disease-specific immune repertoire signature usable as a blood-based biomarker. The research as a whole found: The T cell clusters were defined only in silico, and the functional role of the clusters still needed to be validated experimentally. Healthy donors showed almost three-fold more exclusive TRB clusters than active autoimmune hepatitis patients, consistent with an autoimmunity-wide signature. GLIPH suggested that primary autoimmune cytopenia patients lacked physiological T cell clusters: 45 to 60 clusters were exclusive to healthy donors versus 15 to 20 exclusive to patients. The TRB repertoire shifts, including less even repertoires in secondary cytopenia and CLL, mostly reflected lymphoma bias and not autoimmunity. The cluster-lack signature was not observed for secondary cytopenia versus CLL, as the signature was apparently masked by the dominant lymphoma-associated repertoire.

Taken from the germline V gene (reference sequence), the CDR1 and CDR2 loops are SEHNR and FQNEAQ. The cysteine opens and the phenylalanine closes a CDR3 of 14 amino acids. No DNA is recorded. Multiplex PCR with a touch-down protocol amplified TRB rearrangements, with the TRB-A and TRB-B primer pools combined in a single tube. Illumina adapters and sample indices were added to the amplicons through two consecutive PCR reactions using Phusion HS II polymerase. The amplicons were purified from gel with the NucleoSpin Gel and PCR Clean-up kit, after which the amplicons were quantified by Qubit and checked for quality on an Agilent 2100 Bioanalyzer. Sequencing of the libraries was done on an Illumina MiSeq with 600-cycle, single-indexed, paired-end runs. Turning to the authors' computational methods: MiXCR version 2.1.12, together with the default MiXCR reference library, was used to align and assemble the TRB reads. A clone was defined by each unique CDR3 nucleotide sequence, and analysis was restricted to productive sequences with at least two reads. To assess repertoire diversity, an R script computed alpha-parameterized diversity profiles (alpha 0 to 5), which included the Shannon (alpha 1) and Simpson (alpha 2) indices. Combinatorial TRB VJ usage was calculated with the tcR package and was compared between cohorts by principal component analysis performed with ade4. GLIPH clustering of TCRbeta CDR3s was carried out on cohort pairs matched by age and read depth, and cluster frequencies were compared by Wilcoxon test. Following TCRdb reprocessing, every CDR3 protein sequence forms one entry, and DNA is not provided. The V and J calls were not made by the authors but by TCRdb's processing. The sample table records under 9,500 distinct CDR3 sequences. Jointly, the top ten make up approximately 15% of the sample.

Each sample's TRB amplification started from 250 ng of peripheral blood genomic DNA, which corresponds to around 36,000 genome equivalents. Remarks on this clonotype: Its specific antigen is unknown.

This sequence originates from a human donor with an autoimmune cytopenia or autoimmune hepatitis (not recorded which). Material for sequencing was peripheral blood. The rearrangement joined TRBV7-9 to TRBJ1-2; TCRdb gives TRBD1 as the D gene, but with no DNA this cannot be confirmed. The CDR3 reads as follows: CASSSGATGYGYTF.